One sample yielded the 16 T cell receptor beta chains listed below, sequenced in a study of metastatic and nonmetastatic thyroid tumors (dated by TCRdb to 2020 to 2021). No treatment had been received by any patient before thyroid surgery. Library generation was performed with PCR. The listed sequencing device is Illumina HiSeq 4000. TCRdb passed the public sequencing reads through fastp at Q25 and MiXCR, retaining productive beta sequences. The sample table records about 20,000 clones; roughly 31% of these occur just once. Of the sample, 14% is held by the ten largest clones. The specimen was blood. All receptors come from a female donor with papillary thyroid cancer or a benign thyroid nodule (not recorded which). Some clones in this sample may be carry-over from other donors' samples.

The genes are TRBV5-1 and TRBJ2-1; 8 bases agree with TRBD1. Germline V gene data show CDR1 as SGHRS and CDR2 as YFSETQ. The junction had 6 bases not matched to a gene; V was cut back by 2 bases and J by 2 bases. The length of the CDR3 is 16 residues. The CDR3 region has the DNA TGCGCCAGCAGCTTAATGACAGGGGAGGCCTACAATGAGCAGTTCTTC. It is translated as CASSLMTGEAYNEQFF.

This clone was counted a few times. The chain uses TRBV12-3 or TRBV12-4 and TRBJ1-4, with D maybe TRBD1 (6 bases). The CDR3 runs 13 residues. V was shortened by 8 bases and J by 6 bases, with 13 bases between the two germline ends. The CDR3 sequence is CASVGGLDEKLFF. The CDR3 DNA reads TGTGCCAGCGTAGGGGGATTGGATGAAAAACTGTTTTTT.

The chain employs TRBV11-1 and TRBJ2-7; D may be TRBD2 (5 bases). V lost 0 bases, J lost 2 bases, and 14 bases lay in between. The CDR3 sequence is 16 residues long. CDR1 and CDR2 (germline): SGHAT, FQDESV (reference sequence). Written as DNA, the CDR3 is TGTGCCAGCAGCTTAGCGAGGACGGAGCGGACCTACGAGCAGTACTTC. Protein sequence: CASSLARTERTYEQYF.

This clone showed up just a few times. The CDR3 is CASSYGTHTGELFF. CDR3 DNA: TGTGCCAGCAGTTATGGGACTCACACCGGGGAGCTGTTTTTT. This chain connects TRBV6-6 to TRBJ2-2; D is perhaps TRBD2 (6 bases). The CDR3 totals 14 residues. CDR1 is MNHNY and CDR2 is SVGAGI in the germline V gene (reference sequence). Trimming stripped 3 bases from V and 3 bases from J, with 8 bases between.

The V call is TRBV19, the J call TRBJ1-4; possibly TRBD1 for D (5 bases). The CDR3 totals 14 residues. Germline V CDR1 and CDR2: LNHDA, SQIVND (reference sequence). Trimming removed 6 bases at V and 8 bases at J, with 16 bases between. DNA for the CDR3: TGTGCCAGTAGGATCCGGCAGGGTGCAGAAAAACTGTTTTTT. Its protein product is CASRIRQGAEKLFF.

This clone is judged medium-sized. The chain joins TRBV27 to TRBJ1-3; weak D call: TRBD1 (5 bases). V was cut by 5 bases and J by 0 bases, with 14 bases left in between. The germline CDR1 and CDR2 sequences are MNHEY and SMNVEV (reference sequence). The CDR3 covers 16 residues. The CDR3 DNA reads as TGTGCCAGCAGTCCTGGGGACGGCCACTCTGGAAACACCATATATTTT. It encodes CASSPGDGHSGNTIYF.

This clone showed up many times. This rearrangement joins TRBV29-1 to TRBJ2-3; possibly TRBD2 for D (6 bases). V lost 3 bases, J lost 2 bases, and 9 bases lay in between. CDR3 length: 13 amino acids. The germline CDR1 and CDR2 sequences are SQVTM and ANQGSEA. In DNA form, the CDR3 reads TGCAGCGTTGAGCGGGGCGTCACAGATACGCAGTATTTT. It encodes CSVERGVTDTQYF.

In this sample, this clone turned up many times. The rearrangement uses TRBV7-2 and TRBJ2-3, with TRBD1 as a possible D gene (6 bases). Trimming took 4 bases from V and 2 from J, leaving 10 bases between them. The CDR3 spans 14 residues. Germline V gene data show CDR1 as SGHTA and CDR2 as FQGNSA. The CDR3 protein is CASSYRDNTDTQYF. The CDR3 DNA follows: TGTGCCAGCAGCTACAGGGATAACACAGATACGCAGTATTTT.

V gene TRBV6-2 or TRBV6-3 combines with J gene TRBJ1-4; 10 bases align to TRBD1. Germline trimming cut 6 bases from V and 7 bases from J; bases unmatched to any gene: 8. Germline V gene lookup returns CDR1 MNHEY and CDR2 SVGEGT. This CDR3 is built from 15 residues. CDR3: CASSSPGTGVEKLFF. The CDR3 DNA is TGTGCCAGCAGCTCTCCCGGGACAGGGGTTGAAAAACTGTTTTTT.

By sample share, this clone is medium-sized. J is TRBJ2-7 and V is TRBV15; the D gene is possibly TRBD2 (5 bases). This CDR3 contains 15 residues. V lost 1 base and J lost 3, with 13 bases in between. Germline V lookup: CDR1 LNHNV, CDR2 YYDKDF (reference sequence). The CDR3 loop reads CATSRGSGGLYEQYF. The CDR3 bases are TGTGCCACCAGCAGAGGTAGTGGCGGACTCTACGAGCAGTACTTC.

This clone is medium-sized. This rearrangement joins TRBV5-1 to TRBJ2-3, with a possible D match to TRBD2 (5 bases). Germline assignment: CDR1 SGHRS and CDR2 YFSETQ. With 0 bases removed from V and 2 bases from J, the gap between germline ends came to 13 bases. The CDR3 consists of 16 residues. CDR3 DNA: TGCGCCAGCAGCTTGGTCAGCGGATCTACCACAGATACGCAGTATTTT. Translating it yields CASSLVSGSTTDTQYF.

The chain couples TRBV6-2 or TRBV6-3 to TRBJ1-6, with D unclear. The CDR3 covers 12 residues. Per germline, CDR1 MNHEY and CDR2 SVGEGT. Trimming removed 3 bases from V and 10 bases from J, with 7 bases in between. In nucleotides, the CDR3 is TGTGCCAGCAGTTATACGGAATCACCCCTCCACTTT. Amino acid sequence: CASSYTESPLHF.

The chain carries TRBV5-1 and TRBJ2-3; 8 bases align to TRBD1. Per germline, CDR1 SGHRS and CDR2 YFSETQ. Trimming cost V 0 bases and J 6 bases; bases outside gene matches: 6. The CDR3 contains 15 residues. CDR3 nucleotides: TGCGCCAGCAGCTTGGTGACAGGGGAAGCGGATACGCAGTATTTT. It specifies CASSLVTGEADTQYF.

This sequence joins TRBV20-1 and TRBJ1-2, with 9 bases identical to TRBD1. Germline V lookup: CDR1 DFQATT, CDR2 SNEGSKA (reference sequence). The CDR3 covers 14 residues. Germline trimming cut 6 bases from V and 1 base from J; bases unmatched to any gene: 6. CDR3 in DNA: TGCAGTGCCCAAGACAGGGGGAATAACTATGGCTACACCTTC. Its translation: CSAQDRGNNYGYTF.

The chain links TRBV2 to TRBJ1-2; D gene ambiguous. Trimming cost V 6 bases and J 8 bases, with 7 bases left between them. Germline assignment: CDR1 SNHLY and CDR2 FYNNEI. The CDR3 contains 10 residues. The CDR3 DNA sequence: TGTGCCAGCAGGGTAGAGGGCTACACCTTC. It specifies CASRVEGYTF.

The chain employs TRBV6-5 and TRBJ2-7; 7 nucleotides align to TRBD2. Germline trimming cut 2 bases from V and 6 bases from J; bases unmatched to any gene: 16. The CDR3 is 17 residues long. Looked up from germline, CDR1 is MNHEY and CDR2 is SVGAGI. CDR3 coding DNA: TGTGCCAGCAGTTACCTGACTGACGGCGGGAGCGTGGTCGAGCAGTACTTC. Translated: CASSYLTDGGSVVEQYF.